Listed below are T cell receptor beta chains from one sample, sequenced in a study of T cells after yellow fever vaccination. Each CDR3 protein is one row after TCRdb ran MiXCR on the 5' RACE reads. Here the sample spans approximately 300,000 distinct CDR3 sequences, around 7.3% being singletons. Here the sequenced sample was PBMCs, taken around 45 days after the first yellow fever vaccination. The receptors originated from a young man who received the YFV17D yellow fever vaccine. Each CDR3 is given with its conserved first and last residue. Fields, in order: clone size, V gene, J gene, CDR3 length, D gene, CDR3 DNA, CDR3 protein. A D gene is named only where the DNA matches it firmly. Clone size is not always given. Where it is, it says once, few, many or a class for expanded clones.

.	TRBV4-1	TRBJ2-3	14	.	TGCGCCAGCAGCCAAGCCTTAGAGGGAGATACGCAGTATTTT	CASSQALEGDTQYF
few	TRBV5-1	TRBJ2-5	15	.	TGCGCCAGCAGCTTGGCTTTGGGGAACCAAGAGACCCAGTACTTC	CASSLALGNQETQYF
.	TRBV4-3	TRBJ1-5	16	.	TGCGCCAGCAGCCAAGATAGGCAGGGTAAAAATCAGCCCCAGCATTTT	CASSQDRQGKNQPQHF
.	TRBV5-1	TRBJ2-6	19	TRBD1	TGCGCCAGCAGCGGGGGGGGATTGGACAGGGGCTCTGGGGCCAACGTCCTGACTTTC	CASSGGGLDRGSGANVLTF
.	TRBV6-5	TRBJ2-7	14	TRBD2	TGTGCCAGCAGTACTAGCGGGGGGACCTACGAGCAGTACTTC	CASSTSGGTYEQYF
few	TRBV6-5	TRBJ1-1	13	.	TGTGCCAGCAATATAGGGGGGGACACTGAAGCTTTCTTT	CASNIGGDTEAFF
few	TRBV4-3	TRBJ2-7	14	.	TGCGCCAGCAGCCCACGCGAGGGCTACTACGAGCAGTACTTC	CASSPREGYYEQYF
many	TRBV7-2	TRBJ1-6	15	.	TGTGCCAGCAGCTTAGCGCCAGGCAGCTACTCACCCCTCCACTTT	CASSLAPGSYSPLHF
few	TRBV19	TRBJ2-6	17	TRBD1	TGTGCCAGTAGTACGCAGGGGGCGTCCCCTGGGGCCAACGTCCTGACTTTC	CASSTQGASPGANVLTF
few	TRBV10-3	TRBJ2-6	13	.	TGTGCCATCACATACCCTGGGGCCAACGTCCTGACTTTC	CAITYPGANVLTF
many	TRBV6-4	TRBJ2-1	15	TRBD2	TGTGCCAGCAGTGACACTAGCGGCTCCTACAATGAGCAGTTCTTC	CASSDTSGSYNEQFF
.	TRBV7-2	TRBJ1-5	15	.	TGTGCCAGCAGCTTAGCGAGCCCTAGCAATCAGCCCCAGCATTTT	CASSLASPSNQPQHF
.	TRBV15	TRBJ2-5	15	.	TGTGCCATCCGCCGAGGGCGGGGAGCTCAAGAGACCCAGTACTTC	CAIRRGRGAQETQYF
few	TRBV6-5	TRBJ1-2	14	.	TGTGCCAGCAGTTACTCGACCGGGGGCTATGGCTACACCTTC	CASSYSTGGYGYTF
.	TRBV7-6	TRBJ2-1	17	TRBD1	TGTGCCAGCAGCCGACCCGGGGGACAGGGGTCCCTCGATGAGCAGTTCTTC	CASSRPGGQGSLDEQFF
.	TRBV12-3/TRBV12-4	TRBJ1-1	14	.	TGTGCCAGCAGTTTAATGGGGACCCTCACTGAAGCTTTCTTT	CASSLMGTLTEAFF
few	TRBV6-5	TRBJ2-3	14	.	TGTGCCAGCAGTTACTCGATGTCGGTCCCACCCCAGTATTTT	CASSYSMSVPPQYF
.	TRBV7-2	TRBJ2-1	15	TRBD2	TGTGCCAGCAGACCTCGACTAGCGGGAGGCAATGAGCAGTTCTTC	CASRPRLAGGNEQFF
few	TRBV12-3/TRBV12-4	TRBJ2-7	15	.	TGTGCCAGCAGACCTCTAGCGTCCAGCTCCTACGAGCAGTACTTC	CASRPLASSSYEQYF
.	TRBV28	TRBJ2-1	16	.	TGTGCCAGCAGTTCTTCTAGTATCGTTGTAAACAATGAGCAGTTCTTC	CASSSSSIVVNNEQFF
.	TRBV5-4	TRBJ2-1	13	.	TGTGCCAGCAGCTTGGCCCCCGCCGATGAGCAGTTCTTC	CASSLAPADEQFF
many	TRBV12-3/TRBV12-4	TRBJ2-3	16	.	TGTGCCAGCAGTTCAGGGGCCGGTTCCTTCACAGATACGCAGTATTTT	CASSSGAGSFTDTQYF
.	TRBV5-1	TRBJ2-3	17	TRBD2	TGCGCCAGCAGCTTGAGGCTAGCGGGGAGACACACAGATACGCAGTATTTT	CASSLRLAGRHTDTQYF
few	TRBV18	TRBJ1-2	14	TRBD1	TGTGCCAGCTCACAGGGACAGCCCTCTGTTGGCTACACCTTC	CASSQGQPSVGYTF
many	TRBV9	TRBJ1-1	14	.	TGTGCCAGCAGCGAGGGGGGGGGCAACACTGAAGCTTTCTTT	CASSEGGGNTEAFF
many	TRBV27	TRBJ1-2	13	TRBD1	TGTGCCAGCAGTTTCGGGACAGGGGATGGCTACACCTTC	CASSFGTGDGYTF
many	TRBV29-1	TRBJ1-2	12	TRBD1	TGCAGCGGACCTCAGGGGGGCTATGGCTACACCTTC	CSGPQGGYGYTF
few	TRBV20-1	TRBJ1-4	11	.	TGCAGTGCTAGCGAATGGGGACTCGAGTTTTTT	CSASEWGLEFF
few	TRBV10-3	TRBJ2-7	18	TRBD2	TGTGCCATCAGTGGGCCACGGACTAGCGGGACCCTCTCCTACGAGCAGTACTTC	CAISGPRTSGTLSYEQYF
.	TRBV4-3	TRBJ2-2	14	TRBD1	TGCGCCAGCAGCCAAGAGACAGGGGCCGGGGAGCTGTTTTTT	CASSQETGAGELFF
few	TRBV29-1	TRBJ1-1	10	.	TGCAGCGTTTCGATTACTGAAGCTTTCTTT	CSVSITEAFF
.	TRBV6-6	TRBJ2-5	13	.	TGTGCCAGCAGTTCAGCGGATAAAGAGACCCAGTACTTC	CASSSADKETQYF
.	TRBV5-8	TRBJ2-1	16	TRBD2	TGTGCCAGCAACCGACCCGTCCAGCGGGGGGGCAGGGAGCAGTTCTTC	CASNRPVQRGGREQFF
.	TRBV12-3/TRBV12-4	TRBJ2-4	16	.	TGTGCCAGCAGTTTAGCCGGCGACATGACCTTAAACATTCAGTACTTC	CASSLAGDMTLNIQYF
.	TRBV4-1	TRBJ2-7	16	.	TGCGCCAGCAGCCAAGAGTGGAGCGGCATCTCCTACGAGCAGTACTTC	CASSQEWSGISYEQYF
.	TRBV9	TRBJ2-5	14	TRBD2	TGTGCCAGCAGCGTAGGGGGGGGAGGAGAGACCCAGTACTTC	CASSVGGGGETQYF
.	TRBV18	TRBJ2-2	13	.	TGTGCCAGCACCCGACAAGACACCGGGGAGCTGTTTTTT	CASTRQDTGELFF
few	TRBV24-1	TRBJ2-2	14	.	TGTGCCACCAGTGATGTGAGCGGGACCGGGGAGCTGTTTTTT	CATSDVSGTGELFF
few	TRBV18	TRBJ1-5	14	.	TGTGCCAGCGCCGGGGGGGCTGCTTATCAGCCCCAGCATTTT	CASAGGAAYQPQHF
few	TRBV27	TRBJ2-7	14	TRBD1	TGTGCCAGCAGGGGACAGGGACAGACCTACGAGCAGTACTTC	CASRGQGQTYEQYF
few	TRBV10-2	TRBJ2-2	14	.	TGCGCCAGCAGTGAGATCCGACCAACCGGGGAGCTGTTTTTT	CASSEIRPTGELFF
.	TRBV6-2/TRBV6-3	TRBJ2-3	15	.	TGTGCCAGCAGTTATTTTCGGGTTCACACAGATACGCAGTATTTT	CASSYFRVHTDTQYF
many	TRBV27	TRBJ2-3	14	TRBD2	TGTGCCAGCAGTTTAGCGGGGGATCAGGATACGCAGTATTTT	CASSLAGDQDTQYF
.	TRBV6-5	TRBJ2-2	14	.	TGTGCCAGCCGTTATGCGGGGCACACCGGGGAGCTGTTTTTT	CASRYAGHTGELFF
few	TRBV19	TRBJ2-1	11	TRBD2	TGTGCCAGTAGGACAGCGGGGGGACAGTTCTTC	CASRTAGGQFF
.	TRBV19	TRBJ2-1	13	TRBD2	TGTGCCAGCCGAGCGGGGGGCCGAGAAGAGCAGTTCTTC	CASRAGGREEQFF
.	TRBV5-1	TRBJ1-4	17	.	TGCGCCAGCAGCTCATCCAGGGGTCGTGGCACTAATGAAAAACTGTTTTTT	CASSSSRGRGTNEKLFF
few	TRBV18	TRBJ2-3	17	TRBD2	TGTGCCAGCTCACCCCTACACAATAGCGGGGGGCCAGATACGCAGTATTTT	CASSPLHNSGGPDTQYF
many	TRBV29-1	TRBJ1-2	13	TRBD1	TGCAGCGTTGAGCTGACAGGGCGGGATGGCTACACCTTC	CSVELTGRDGYTF
.	TRBV7-9	TRBJ2-1	14	.	TGTGCCAGCAGCTTGAGACACCCCTACAATGAGCAGTTCTTC	CASSLRHPYNEQFF
.	TRBV20-1	TRBJ2-5	15	TRBD2	TGCAGTGCTCTCTCCGGGGATAGCGGGGAAGAGACCCAGTACTTC	CSALSGDSGEETQYF
.	TRBV11-2	TRBJ2-5	19	TRBD2	TGTGCCAGCAGCTCCACGGGGACTAGCGGGGGGGGCCCTACAGAGACCCAGTACTTC	CASSSTGTSGGGPTETQYF